Listed here are 30 T cell receptor beta chains from one sample, sequenced in a study of molecular identifiers for immune sequencing clone quantification. TCRdb called the PCR reads again in MiXCR, with one record for every CDR3 protein. The sample records hundreds of thousands of distinct CDR3 sequences, about 25% being singletons. Sequenced: naive CD8+ T cells from blood, with Jurkat cell RNA spiked in. As for subset: FACS-sorted CD8+CD4-CCR7+CD45RA+ naive T cells. The receptors stem from a human donor in good health. Some libraries in this study had Jurkat cell RNA spiked in.

This clonotype was detected only a few times. This may come from a read error, since a much larger clone is one base off. The chain is built from TRBV11-2 and TRBJ2-3; 8 bases are a match to TRBD1. In germline, CDR1 is SGHAT, CDR2 FQNNGV. The length of the CDR3 is 16 residues. CDR3 bases: TGTGCCAGCAGCATAGAGGACAGGGTCGGCACAGATACGCAGTATTTT. It translates to CASSIEDRVGTDTQYF. The full variable domain, with the rest looked up from reference TRBV11-2 and TRBJ2-3, is EAGVAQSPRYKIIEKRQSVAFWCNPISGHATLYWYQQILGQGPKLLIQFQNNGVVDDSQLPKDRFSAERLKGVDSTLKIQPAKLEDSAVYLCASSIEDRVGTDTQYFGPGTRLTVL.

As concerns this clonotype: A read error is possible here, since a much larger clone lies one base away. The chain uses TRBV3-1 and TRBJ1-1, with 8 bases that match TRBD1. Germline V gene data show CDR1 as LGHDT and CDR2 as YNNKEL (reference sequence). This CDR3 has 13 amino acids. CDR3 sequence: CASMQGANTETFF. CDR3 nucleotide sequence: TGTGCCAGCATGCAGGGGGCGAACACTGAAACTTTCTTT.

This clonotype has a count of ten or more. V and J are TRBV5-1 and TRBJ2-5; 9 bases match TRBD1. The CDR3 sequence is 16 residues long. Germline V gene data show CDR1 as SGHRS and CDR2 as YFSETQ. The V gene end was trimmed by 2 bases and the J gene end by 4 bases; junction bases not matched to a gene: 9. In DNA form, the CDR3 reads TGCGCCAGCAGCTTCTTCGGGACAGGGATCGGAGAGACCCAGTACTTC. Translated, it gives CASSFFGTGIGETQYF. Drawing the rest from reference TRBV5-1 and TRBJ2-5, the complete variable domain is KAGVTQTPRYLIKTRGQQVTLSCSPISGHRSVSWYQQTPGQGLQFLFEYFSETQRNKGNFPGRFSGRQFSNSRSEMNVSTLELGDSALYLCASSFFGTGIGETQYFGPGTRLLVL.

In its sample, this clonotype was seen many times. The chain carries TRBV6-2 or TRBV6-3 and TRBJ1-4; perhaps TRBD1 as D (6 bases). From germline, CDR1 is MNHEY and CDR2 SVGEGT. The CDR3 is 17 residues long. V was shortened by 2 bases and J by 4 bases, with 17 bases between the two germline ends. CDR3 in DNA: TGTGCCAGCAGTTACATCGGGACACCCTCGGGTAATGAAAAACTGTTTTTT. Translated: CASSYIGTPSGNEKLFF.

This clonotype was recorded at least ten times. The CDR3 bases are TGTGCCAGCACCTTAATGAATACAGGGCCAGATACGCAGTATTTT. This sequence encodes CASTLMNTGPDTQYF. The J gene is TRBJ2-3, the V gene TRBV6-6; maybe TRBD1 (6 bases). Germline CDR1 and CDR2: MNHNY and SVGAGI (reference sequence). Trimming pared 7 bases from V and 4 bases from J, leaving 18 bases between. This CDR3 has 15 amino acids.

This clonotype was seen repeatedly, ten times or more. The gene calls are TRBV7-9 and TRBJ1-2; possible D gene TRBD1, 5 bases. Between the trimmed V and J ends, which lost 3 bases and 1 base, there was a span of 15 bases. Germline V gene lookup returns CDR1 SEHNR and CDR2 FQNEAQ (reference sequence). The CDR3 extends over 16 amino acids. CDR3 in amino acids: CASSLSATEHNYGYTF. The CDR3 DNA follows: TGTGCCAGCAGCTTGAGCGCGACAGAACATAACTATGGCTACACCTTC.

This clonotype was observed a few times. J is TRBJ2-2 and V is TRBV4-3; D possibly corresponds to TRBD2 (7 bases). V was clipped by 2 bases and J by 6 bases, with 13 bases between them. The CDR3 runs 15 residues. Germline V lookup: CDR1 LGHNA, CDR2 YSLEER. CDR3 sequence (DNA): TGCGCCAGCAGCCAAACGGGGGGCATGGCCGGGGAGCTGTTTTTT. Protein: CASSQTGGMAGELFF.

Of note for this clonotype: Being one base from a much bigger clone, this may be a read error. The rearrangement uses TRBV6-5 and TRBJ2-1; unclear D gene. From germline, CDR1 is MNHEY and CDR2 SVGAGI. CDR3 size: 11 residues. The CDR3 region is CASSSSNDQFF. CDR3 bases: TGTGCCAGCAGTTCCAGCAATGATCAGTTCTTC.

This clonotype was observed a few times. The V gene is TRBV27, the J gene TRBJ1-4; weak D call: TRBD1 (6 bases). Looked up from germline, CDR1 is MNHEY and CDR2 is SMNVEV (reference sequence). The length of the CDR3 is 15 residues. Trimming took off 2 bases at V and 4 bases at J, with 11 bases between the two ends. CDR3 sequence (DNA): TGTGCCAGCAGTTTAACTAAGGACAGTAATGAAAAACTGTTTTTT. This gives the protein CASSLTKDSNEKLFF.

This clonotype was seen ten or more times. The chain carries TRBV4-1 and TRBJ2-1; D remains unclear. This CDR3 comprises 12 residues. V was pared by 2 bases and J by 6 bases, with 5 bases between. CDR1 is MGHRA, CDR2 YSYEKL, per germline. CDR3 DNA sequence: TGCGCCAGCAGCCAATACCCCAATGAGCAGTTCTTC. It is translated as CASSQYPNEQFF.

Ten or more counts support this clonotype. This CDR3 is CSAQDRSNQPQHF. The DNA of the CDR3 is TGCAGTGCTCAGGACAGGAGCAATCAGCCCCAGCATTTT. The chain recombines TRBV20-1 with TRBJ1-5, with TRBD1 matching over 7 bases. The CDR3 is 13 amino acids. Germline V CDR1 and CDR2: DFQATT, SNEGSKA (reference sequence). V was clipped by 5 bases and J by 1 base; unmatched bases: 2.

This chain uses TRBV9 with TRBJ2-2, with TRBD1 identical over 11 bases. The germline CDR1 and CDR2 sequences are SGDLS and YYNGEE. The CDR3 contains 16 residues. Trimming removed 1 base from V and 4 bases from J; junction bases left unmatched: 3. The CDR3 nucleotides read TGTGCCAGCAGCGTAACGGGACAGGGGGTCACCGGGGAGCTGTTTTTT. It codes for CASSVTGQGVTGELFF.

Regarding this clonotype: A far larger clone lies a single base away; this is likely a read error. The rearrangement uses TRBV28 and TRBJ2-1, with D hard to call. CDR3 length: 13 residues. Per germline, CDR1 MDHEN and CDR2 SYDVKM. The CDR3 nucleotides are TGTGCCAGCAGTCTCGGGCCTTACAATGAGCAGATCTTC. Its translation: CASSLGPYNEQIF.

Only a few counts were recorded for this clonotype. This chain uses TRBV7-9 with TRBJ1-1; possible D gene TRBD1, 5 bases. This CDR3 spans 18 amino acids. Looked up from germline, CDR1 is SEHNR and CDR2 is FQNEAQ (reference sequence). The V and J ends lost 1 base and 0 bases respectively, with 18 bases between them. The DNA for the CDR3 is TGTGCCAGCAGCTTAGGCCTGGGGACTGGGACCATGAACACTGAAGCTTTCTTT. Its protein is CASSLGLGTGTMNTEAFF.

This clonotype has a count of ten or more. The chain couples TRBV7-9 to TRBJ1-4, with unresolved D. The CDR3 is 15 residues long. Per germline, CDR1 SEHNR and CDR2 FQNEAQ (reference sequence). Trimming cost V 5 bases and J 5 bases, with 15 bases left between them. The CDR3, as DNA: TGTGCCAGCAGCAGAAGCTTGTATTCGAATGAAAAACTGTTTTTT. Amino acids: CASSRSLYSNEKLFF.

The J gene is TRBJ2-1, the V gene TRBV25-1; 9 bases match TRBD2. The V and J ends lost 4 bases and 2 bases, in that order; junction bases with no gene match: 3. The germline gives CDR1 MGHDK, CDR2 SYGVNS. The CDR3 is 15 residues long. CDR3 DNA sequence: TGTGCCAGCAGTGGGGCTAGCGGGACCTACAATGAGCAGTTCTTC. Translated, it gives CASSGASGTYNEQFF.

This clonotype has ten or more counts. The chain has TRBV7-9 and TRBJ1-1, with a tentative D call TRBD1 (5 bases). CDR1 is SEHNR and CDR2 is FQNEAQ in the germline V gene (reference sequence). The V and J ends lost 5 bases and 3 bases respectively, with 7 bases between them. The CDR3 runs 12 residues. The CDR3 sequence is CASSGHYTEAFF. CDR3 DNA: TGTGCCAGCAGCGGACACTACACTGAAGCTTTCTTT.

The rearrangement uses TRBV20-1 and TRBJ2-7, with 7 bases matching TRBD2. Germline-derived CDR1 and CDR2 are DFQATT and SNEGSKA (reference sequence). The CDR3 length is 14 residues. With V trimmed by 2 bases and J by 0 bases, 4 bases remained unmatched. The CDR3 protein is CSARLAAGSYEQYF. The CDR3 coding sequence is TGCAGTGCTAGACTAGCGGCTGGCTCCTACGAGCAGTACTTC.

The chain links TRBV4-3 to TRBJ2-7; 10 nucleotides agree with TRBD1. The germline CDR1 and CDR2 sequences are LGHNA and YSLEER. This CDR3 contains 14 residues. J gave up 4 bases and V 5 bases, and 5 bases lay outside the gene matches. In DNA, the CDR3 is TGCGCCAGCAGCTACGACAGGGGGCGATACGAGCAGTACTTC. It is translated as CASSYDRGRYEQYF.

This clonotype was seen a handful of times. The rearrangement joins TRBV7-9 to TRBJ1-1, with 7 bases lining up with TRBD1. Germline CDR1 and CDR2: SEHNR and FQNEAQ (reference sequence). This CDR3 contains 16 residues. V lost 5 bases to trimming and J lost 0 bases; unmatched junction nucleotides: 9. CDR3 DNA: TGTGCCAGCAGCATGCCCCGACAGGGTTTGAACACTGAAGCTTTCTTT. Translated, it gives CASSMPRQGLNTEAFF.

This chain joins TRBV29-1 and TRBJ1-2; D remains ambiguous. The V gene lost 3 bases and the J gene lost 4 bases, with 9 bases spanning the gap. The CDR3 length is 12 residues. Per germline, CDR1 SQVTM and CDR2 ANQGSEA. The CDR3 loop is CSVDEGSYGYTF. Written as DNA, the CDR3 is TGCAGCGTTGATGAGGGCAGCTATGGCTACACCTTC.

For this clonotype: A much larger clone sits a single nucleotide away, making a read error possible. The rearrangement joins TRBV15 to TRBJ2-3, with TRBD2 matching over 7 bases. Germline V gene data show CDR1 as LNHNV and CDR2 as YYDKDF (reference sequence). The CDR3 has 17 residues. V lost 3 bases and J lost 4; bases outside the gene matches: 13. CDR3 region: CATSSRAGGRISDTQYF. The CDR3 region has the DNA TGTGCCACCAGCAGCCGGGCCGGCGGGAGAATTTCAGATACGCAGTATTTT. The full variable domain, in which reference TRBV15 and TRBJ2-3 provide the parts outside the CDR3, is DAMVIQNPRYQVTQFGKPVTLSCSQTLNHNVMYWYQQKSSQAPKLLFHYYDKDFNNEADTPDNFQSRRPNTSFCFLDIRSPGLGDTAMYLCATSSRAGGRISDTQYFGPGTRLTVL.

About this clonotype: This sequence may be a read error, since a much larger clone differs from it by one base. CDR3 sequence (DNA): TGTGCCAGGAGCGTAGGGGCCGGAGAGTACGAGCAGTACTTC. Translating it yields CARSVGAGEYEQYF. This chain joins TRBV9 and TRBJ2-7; D might be TRBD1 (5 bases). The CDR3 is 14 amino acids. Germline V gene data show CDR1 as SGDLS and CDR2 as YYNGEE.

The chain combines TRBV10-3 with TRBJ2-1; TRBD2 is a possible D gene (5 bases). The germline V and J ends were trimmed by 7 bases and 8 bases, with 15 bases remaining between them. This CDR3 spans 13 amino acids. The germline V gene has CDR1 ENHRY and CDR2 SYGVKD. CDR3 coding DNA: TGTGCCATCAAGGAGCTAGCCTTATATGAGCAGTTCTTC. Protein product: CAIKELALYEQFF.

The chain recombines TRBV12-3 or TRBV12-4 with TRBJ2-4, with D possibly TRBD2 on 6 matching bases. The V end was cut by 4 bases, the J end by 8 bases, with 24 bases between. The CDR3 runs to 17 residues. The DNA for the CDR3 is TGTGCCAGCAGTTCTAGCGCTCTAGCTCTCCACGAGGACATTCAGTACTTC. It translates to CASSSSALALHEDIQYF.

The chain has TRBV5-8 and TRBJ2-7; D is ambiguous. The ends were cut back, 1 base at V and 7 bases at J, with 18 bases in the middle. CDR3 length: 15 residues. Germline V gene lookup returns CDR1 SGHTS and CDR2 YDEGEE. DNA of the CDR3: TGTGCCAGCAGCTTGCCCAGATCCACCTCGTTGGAGCAGTACTTC. Translated, it gives CASSLPRSTSLEQYF.

The rearrangement uses TRBV27 and TRBJ1-4, with 9 nucleotides matching TRBD1. Losses at the gene ends were 7 bases for V and 3 bases for J; bases not matched to a gene: 12. The CDR3 is 17 amino acids. Germline V gives CDR1 MNHEY, CDR2 SMNVEV (reference sequence). Here the CDR3 reads CASTITGGEYSNEKLFF. The CDR3 nucleotides read TGTGCCAGCACCATAACAGGGGGCGAGTATTCTAATGAAAAACTGTTTTTT.

A few counts support this clonotype. The J gene is TRBJ2-1, the V gene TRBV19; the D gene is possibly TRBD1 (6 bases). Trimming removed 7 bases from V and 2 bases from J, with 18 bases in between. The CDR3 covers 16 residues. Germline V gene sequence: CDR1 LNHDA, CDR2 SQIVND (reference sequence). CDR3 protein: CASTISYGGPYNEQFF. The CDR3 DNA sequence: TGTGCCAGTACCATTTCCTATGGGGGCCCCTACAATGAGCAGTTCTTC. Looking up the rest from reference TRBV19 and TRBJ2-1 gives the full variable domain: DGGITQSPKYLFRKEGQNVTLSCEQNLNHDAMYWYRQDPGQGLRLIYYSQIVNDFQKGDIAEGYSVSREKKESFPLTVTSAQKNPTAFYLCASTISYGGPYNEQFFGPGTRLTVL.

The V gene is TRBV19, the J gene TRBJ2-1; 9 positions agree with TRBD1. Germline CDR1 is LNHDA and CDR2 is SQIVND (reference sequence). V gave up 3 bases and J gave up 4 bases; unmatched junction bases: 10. This CDR3 spans 17 amino acids. CDR3 DNA sequence: TGTGCCAGTAGTATTACAGGGGGCGCGGGGATATACAATGAGCAGTTCTTC. Residues: CASSITGGAGIYNEQFF.

This clonotype was found a few times. The chain has TRBV4-3 and TRBJ1-2, with a tentative D call TRBD1 (6 bases). Per germline, CDR1 LGHNA and CDR2 YSLEER. The CDR3 has 15 amino acids. Trimming removed 8 bases at V and 4 bases at J, with 20 bases between. The CDR3 here is CASGPNRGKPYGYTF. CDR3 DNA: TGCGCCAGCGGCCCCAATAGGGGGAAGCCCTATGGCTACACCTTC.